The 6 T cell receptor beta chains below all came from one sample that was sequenced in a study of graft-versus-host responses after intestinal transplantation. Once graft tissue had been processed, intraepithelial and lamina propria lymphocytes were released. Profiling relied on immunoSEQ multiplex PCR, and the TCRdb table lists in-frame clones only, not all of them. The table shows approximately 63,000 clones, with about nine tenths occurring only once. The specimen was ileum tissue, collected more than 350 days after transplant. These receptor sequences come from a human patient who received an intestinal transplant, so some T cells may come from the graft donor.

The gene calls are TRBV29-1 and TRBJ2-3; D unclear. The CDR3 consists of 14 residues. Deletions cut 6 bases from V and 0 bases from J, with 13 bases between. Germline V gene sequence: CDR1 SQVTM, CDR2 ANQGSEA. DNA for the CDR3: TGCAGCGTAAATGTTCCACCTAGCACAGATACGCAGTATTTT. Translated: CSVNVPPSTDTQYF.

The CDR3 coding sequence is TGTGCCAGCAGCTTAGTTCTGAACACTGAAGCTTTCTTT. This encodes CASSLVLNTEAFF. The chain carries TRBV13 and TRBJ1-1; D is unresolved. V dropped 1 base and J dropped 0 bases, with 3 bases sitting between them. Per germline, CDR1 PRHDT and CDR2 FYEKMQ (reference sequence). This CDR3 region has 13 residues.

The gene calls are TRBV5-1 and TRBJ2-3; TRBD2 matches 10 bases. V shed 4 bases, J shed 6 bases, and the junction held 17 bases outside the gene matches. Germline V gives CDR1 SGHRS, CDR2 YFSETQ. This CDR3 is built from 18 residues. The CDR3 is CASSPVPWLAGEVDTQYF. CDR3 in DNA: TGCGCCAGCAGCCCAGTCCCGTGGCTAGCGGGGGAGGTGGATACGCAGTATTTT.

CDR3 amino acids: CASSEGLSYNEQFF. In DNA, the CDR3 is TGTGCCAGCAGCGAGGGGTTGTCCTACAATGAGCAGTTCTTC. The rearrangement joins TRBV9 to TRBJ2-1; D possibly corresponds to TRBD1 (5 bases). The CDR3 contains 14 residues. Between the trimmed V and J ends, which lost 3 bases and 1 base, there was a span of 8 bases. Per the germline V gene, CDR1 is SGDLS and CDR2 is YYNGEE.

This chain connects TRBV6-4 to TRBJ2-3, with 9 bases lining up with TRBD2. Unmatched junction bases numbered 9, after V lost 6 bases and J lost 5 bases. The CDR3 extends over 15 amino acids. Germline CDR1 reads MRHNA; CDR2 reads SNTAGT. The CDR3 reads CASSPGSGGGDTQYF. CDR3 DNA: TGTGCCAGCAGCCCAGGTAGCGGGGGAGGAGATACGCAGTATTTT.

The chain carries TRBV5-1 and TRBJ2-7; weak D call: TRBD2 (6 bases). Germline loops: CDR1 SGHRS, CDR2 YFSETQ. Deletions cut 0 bases from V and 7 bases from J, with 17 bases between. The length of the CDR3 is 15 residues. The CDR3 DNA sequence: TGCGCCAGCAGCTTGGCTCGGGGGAGGTCGTGGGAGCAGTACTTC. Amino acid sequence: CASSLARGRSWEQYF.